Included here is one T cell receptor (beta chain) sequence, with context. The data derive from a study of blood T cells in healthy people across ages. The germline V and J ends were trimmed by 4 bases and 0 bases, with 15 bases remaining between them. The CDR3 is 16 residues long. Germline lookup yields CDR1 SGHTA and CDR2 FQGNSA. Primed by a sample-barcoded 5' primer and a J-beta primer mix, a second PCR proceeded for about 6 to 12 cycles. TCRdb reprocessed the 5' RACE reads with MiXCR, giving one entry per CDR3 protein. The table shows hundreds of thousands of distinct CDR3 sequences, with roughly 24% occurring only once. The data also belong to a second study, concerning T cells of mothers and their children.

This TCR was recovered from a boy aged 5-17 years in good health. The chain is built from TRBV7-2 and TRBJ2-5; either TRBD1 or TRBD2 may supply D (6 bases each). The sample taken for sequencing was blood. CDR3 sequence (DNA): TGTGCCAGCAGCTCGGGGGCGACCCCCTACCAAGAGACCCAGTACTTC. Translated, it gives CASSSGATPYQETQYF.